This T cell receptor (beta chain) was profiled in a study of blood T cell repertoires in COVID-19. Study-wide background: COVID-19 samples from acute and convalescent phases originated in the United States, Italy and Spain. T cells, B-cell-depleted T cells, or PBMCs provided the cDNA or gDNA that served as material.

In the case of this clone: The junction does not match germline at one end; this may be a read error.

Authors' data handling: Reference gene primer amplification gave nucleated cell count estimates. Profiling relied on immunoSEQ multiplex PCR, and the TCRdb table lists in-frame clones only, not all of them. V, J and clone size are those of that table, while D and trimming were read from the DNA. This table has fewer than 250,000 clones, 85% to 90% appearing once. Sequencing input: peripheral blood. This sequence originates from a human donor in a cohort sampled during active COVID-19.

CDR3 coding DNA: TGTGCCAGCACCACTAGCGGGAGCTCCCACAATGAGCAGTTCTTC. This gives the protein CASTTSGSSHNEQFF. The chain employs TRBV3-1 (or the pseudogene TRBV3-2) and TRBJ2-1, with 11 bases that match TRBD2. Germline V CDR1 and CDR2: LGHDT, YNNKEL (reference sequence). This CDR3 has 15 residues.